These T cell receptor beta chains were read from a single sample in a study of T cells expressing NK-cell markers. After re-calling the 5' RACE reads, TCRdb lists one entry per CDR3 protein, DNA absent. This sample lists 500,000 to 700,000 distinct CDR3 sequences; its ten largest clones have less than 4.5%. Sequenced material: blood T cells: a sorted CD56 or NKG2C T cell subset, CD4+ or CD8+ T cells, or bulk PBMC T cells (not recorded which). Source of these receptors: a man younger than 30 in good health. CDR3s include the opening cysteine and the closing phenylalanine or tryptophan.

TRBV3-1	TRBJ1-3	CASSQGQGLSGNTIYF
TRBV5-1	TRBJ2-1	CASSYGLAGTVGNEQFF
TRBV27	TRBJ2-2	CASSYLTPTGNTGELFF
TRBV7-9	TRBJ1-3	CASSLTTGTSGNTIYF
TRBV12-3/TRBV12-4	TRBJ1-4	CASSPEDRGPQNEKLFF
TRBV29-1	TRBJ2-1	CSVEVHQRVYNEQFF
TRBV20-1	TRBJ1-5	CSASVSWGNQPQQF
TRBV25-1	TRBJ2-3	CASSGLAGEPNTQYF
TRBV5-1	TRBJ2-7	CASSQSTVSSYEQYF
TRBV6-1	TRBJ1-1	CASRNQRDRVEAFF
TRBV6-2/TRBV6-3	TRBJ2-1	CASTNRDSNNEQFF
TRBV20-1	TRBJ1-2	CSARRPSSGYTF
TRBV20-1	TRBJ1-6	CSAMTEAINSPLHF
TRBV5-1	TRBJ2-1	CASSRPGQGAEEQFF
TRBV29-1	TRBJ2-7	CSASTGSYEQYF
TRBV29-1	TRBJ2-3	CSVEGSSGSTDTQYF
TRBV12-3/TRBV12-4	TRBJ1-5	CASSLTGGSLSPQHF
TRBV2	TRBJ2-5	CASSESGGPIMETQYF